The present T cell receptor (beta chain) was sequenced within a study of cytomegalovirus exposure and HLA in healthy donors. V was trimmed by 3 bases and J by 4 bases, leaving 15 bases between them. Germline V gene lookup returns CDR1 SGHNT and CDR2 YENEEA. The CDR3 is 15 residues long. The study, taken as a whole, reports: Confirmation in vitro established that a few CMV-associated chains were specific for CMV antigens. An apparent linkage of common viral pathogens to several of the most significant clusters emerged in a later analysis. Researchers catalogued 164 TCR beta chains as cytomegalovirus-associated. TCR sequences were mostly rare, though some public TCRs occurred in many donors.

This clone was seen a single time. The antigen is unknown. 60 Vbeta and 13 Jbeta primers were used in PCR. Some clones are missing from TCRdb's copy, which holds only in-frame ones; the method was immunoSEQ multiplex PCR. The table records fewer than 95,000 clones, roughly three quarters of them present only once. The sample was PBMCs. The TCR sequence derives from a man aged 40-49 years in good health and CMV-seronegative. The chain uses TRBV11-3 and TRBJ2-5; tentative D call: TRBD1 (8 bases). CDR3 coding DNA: TGTGCCAGCAGCTTCGGACAGGGAGGGCGAGAGACCCAGTACTTC. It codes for CASSFGQGGRETQYF.